This T cell receptor (beta chain) was sequenced in a study of T cell responses to AZD1222 COVID-19 vaccine. The length of the CDR3 is 13 residues. The V and J ends lost 4 bases and 5 bases, in that order; junction bases with no gene match: 0. CDR1 is KGHSH and CDR2 is LQKENI in the germline V gene. Here immunoSEQ multiplex PCR was the method, and the copy in TCRdb shows in-frame clones only, minus some. Of around 100,000 clones in the sample, 87% were seen once. Turning to this clone: Antigen specificity is unknown.

Study observations and caveats: Without day 14 samples, only post-peak T cell repertoires were studied. Spike-specific TCR breadth and depth rose after two AZD1222 doses.

The receptor comes from an adult in good health. Here the sequenced sample was peripheral blood, taken on day 0 of AZD1222 vaccination. The chain is built from TRBV18 and TRBJ2-7, with 12 bases matching TRBD1. For the CDR3, the DNA is TGTGCCAGCTCACGGGACAGGGGGCACGAGCAGTACTTC. Translation gives CASSRDRGHEQYF.